The present T cell receptor beta chain was sequenced within a study of T cells after yellow fever vaccination. Whole-study context: Libraries from low-cell-number fractions were prepared with the SMART-Seq v4 Ultra Low Input RNA kit.

There are a few counts of this clonotype. Its antigen remains unknown. Study observations and caveats: Relatively few clonotypes were ones that appeared in both CD4 and CD8 compartments. Detected again after the booster were most primary-vaccination clones, at 96% CD4 and approximately 90% CD8.

In making TCR cDNA, 5'RACE template switching added a universal primer site and UMIs to it. TCRdb re-analysed the 5' RACE reads in MiXCR, keeping a single row per CDR3 protein. The sample shows 300,000 to 400,000 distinct CDR3 sequences, 8% to 10% of them seen only once. The sample here was PBMCs, taken on the day of the first yellow fever vaccination. The receptor's source is a man aged 18 to 35 who received the YFV17D yellow fever vaccine.

The CDR3 DNA reads TGCGCCAGCAGCTTGGGGTCGGGACAGGGCTCTGGGGCCAACGTCCTGACTTTC. Protein product: CASSLGSGQGSGANVLTF. The rearrangement joins TRBV5-1 to TRBJ2-6; 9 bases match TRBD1. With V trimmed by 0 bases and J by 0 bases, 4 bases remained unmatched. CDR1 and CDR2 (germline): SGHRS, YFSETQ. This CDR3 contains 18 residues. The entire variable domain, with the rest obtained from reference TRBV5-1 and TRBJ2-6, is as follows: KAGVTQTPRYLIKTRGQQVTLSCSPISGHRSVSWYQQTPGQGLQFLFEYFSETQRNKGNFPGRFSGRQFSNSRSEMNVSTLELGDSALYLCASSLGSGQGSGANVLTFGAGSRLTVL.